Shown below are 11 T cell receptor beta chains from a single sample sequenced in a study of blood T cell repertoires in COVID-19 (dated by TCRdb to the early 2020s). The library was prepared using the immunoSEQ multiplex PCR assay. The clones in this table, taken by TCRdb from immuneACCESS, are in-frame only. Not every clone is retained; where verified, under half of the shortfall comes from an unresolved V gene, and the cause of the rest is unknown. For this sample there are some 200,000 clones; 80% to 90% appear just once. The ten largest clonotypes hold less than 6.5% of the sample. Sequenced material: peripheral blood. The receptors stem from a woman aged 60 to 75 who had recovered from COVID-19.

This chain uses TRBV5-1 with TRBJ1-4; 7 bases align to TRBD1. Germline V gene lookup returns CDR1 SGHRS and CDR2 YFSETQ. J was trimmed by 5 bases and V by 1 base; bases with no gene match: 8. The CDR3 is 16 residues long. CDR3 amino acids: CASSLQTGSGNEKLFF. For the CDR3, the DNA is TGCGCCAGCAGCTTGCAGACAGGGTCGGGGAATGAAAAACTGTTTTTT.

V usage is TRBV3-1 (or the pseudogene TRBV3-2) and J usage is TRBJ1-2, with TRBD1 matching over 7 bases. V was pared by 5 bases and J by 3 bases, with 9 bases of the junction left unmatched. Germline CDR1 and CDR2: LGHDT and YNNKEL (reference sequence). The CDR3 is made up of 15 amino acids. CDR3 nucleotide sequence: TGTGCCAGCAGCTCCTCCCTGACAGGGTACTATGGCTACACCTTC. Translating gives CASSSSLTGYYGYTF.

The rearrangement links TRBV5-1 to TRBJ2-6; D remains unclear. Germline V gene lookup returns CDR1 SGHRS and CDR2 YFSETQ. Deletions cut 0 bases from V and 0 bases from J, with 7 bases between. The CDR3 sequence is 16 residues long. The DNA for the CDR3 is TGCGCCAGCAGCTTGGACAGATCCTCTGGGGCCAACGTCCTGACTTTC. As protein: CASSLDRSSGANVLTF.

The chain is built from TRBV12-5 and TRBJ2-7; tentative D call: TRBD1 (6 bases). The CDR3 contains 17 residues. Germline values: CDR1 LGHNT, CDR2 FRNRAP. The V and J ends lost 7 bases and 3 bases respectively, with 25 bases between them. For the CDR3, the DNA is TGTGCTAGTGCCACCACGGGAACAGGGCGGTCCCTCTACGAGCAGTACTTC. This encodes CASATTGTGRSLYEQYF.

The count of this clone is one. The chain employs TRBV11-2 and TRBJ1-2; tentative D call: TRBD1 (6 bases). Trimming removed 1 base at V and 7 bases at J, with 10 bases between. In germline, CDR1 is SGHAT, CDR2 FQNNGV. CDR3 length: 13 amino acids. The CDR3 DNA is TGTGCCAGCAGCTTAGTGGGGGCCAGTGGCTACACCTTC. Amino acids: CASSLVGASGYTF.

The J gene is TRBJ2-6, the V gene TRBV19; D gene ambiguous. Trimming shortened V by 1 base and J by 4 bases, and 11 bases separated the two germline ends. This CDR3 is 16 amino acids long. CDR1 is LNHDA and CDR2 is SQIVND in the germline V gene (reference sequence). This CDR3 is CASSIAGNSGANVLTF. In DNA form, the CDR3 reads TGTGCCAGTAGTATAGCAGGTAATTCAGGGGCCAACGTCCTGACTTTC.

A single count supports this clone. The V and J genes are TRBV6-5 and TRBJ2-7; the match to TRBD1 covers 9 bases. This CDR3 spans 15 amino acids. V lost 2 bases and J lost 3; bases outside the gene matches: 5. The germline CDR1 and CDR2 sequences are MNHEY and SVGAGI. CDR3 nucleotide sequence: TGTGCCAGCAGTTACAGGGACAGGGCAGGCTACGAGCAGTACTTC. This codes for CASSYRDRAGYEQYF.

Concerning this clone: No DNA is shown, since the ends of the CDR3 on it are uncertain; the CDR3 is the one TCRdb lists. This rearrangement joins TRBV6-5 to TRBJ2-1; the table gives TRBD1 as D, unverified against the DNA. Counting both end residues, the CDR3 totals 15 amino acids. Germline CDR1 reads MNHEY; CDR2 reads SVGAGI. The CDR3: CASSTSDTLYNEQFF.

This clone occurred a few times. This chain connects TRBV18 to TRBJ1-5; TRBD1 is a possible D gene (5 bases). V was trimmed by 2 bases and J by 4 bases, leaving 18 bases between them. The CDR3 extends over 17 amino acids. Germline V gene lookup returns CDR1 KGHSH and CDR2 LQKENI. CDR3 sequence reads: CASSPFSTGPLNQPQHF. In DNA, the CDR3 is TGTGCCAGCTCACCATTCTCAACAGGACCCCTGAATCAGCCCCAGCATTTT.

This chain uses TRBV7-2 with TRBJ2-2, with 9 bases identical to TRBD2. The CDR3 runs 12 residues. V was clipped by 8 bases and J by 6 bases; unmatched bases: 1. Germline V lookup: CDR1 SGHTA, CDR2 FQGNSA. The CDR3 reads CASGGGAGELFF. In DNA form, the CDR3 reads TGTGCCAGCGGCGGGGGGGCCGGGGAGCTGTTTTTT.

This chain uses TRBV12-3 or TRBV12-4 with TRBJ1-2; D unclear. There are 13 residues in the CDR3. V was trimmed by 3 bases and J by 2 bases, leaving 7 bases between them. This CDR3 reads CASSLMRNYGYTF. For the CDR3, the DNA is TGTGCCAGCAGTTTGATGAGAAACTATGGCTACACCTTC.